This TCR beta chain was captured by sequencing in a study of long-term antiretroviral therapy in people with HIV. The assay, immunoSEQ v3.0, was run at survey level. TCRdb's table, derived via immunoSEQ multiplex PCR, lists solely in-frame clones and lacks some. The repertoire holds 30,000 to 40,000 clones, with roughly 80% as singletons. Details on this clone: The antigen is unknown.

The V gene's germline CDR1 is SQVTM and CDR2 ANQGSEA. Trimming removed 4 bases from V and 1 base from J, with 8 bases in between. The CDR3 extends over 13 amino acids. General study findings and limits: ART preceded a rise in diversity that nonetheless stayed lower than in transplant donor controls. HIV repertoires spanned tighter CDR3 length ranges than controls did. Collection of the blood, which took place between the mid-2000s and the late 2010s, possibly occurred under older ART regimens.

The V call is TRBV29-1, the J call TRBJ1-5; unclear D gene. The TCR originated in a man younger than 35 with HIV. Source: unsorted PBMCs, taken 1.5 years after starting antiretroviral therapy. The CDR3 loop is CSVAMQSNQPQHF. CDR3 DNA sequence: TGCAGCGTTGCAATGCAGAGCAATCAGCCCCAGCATTTT.